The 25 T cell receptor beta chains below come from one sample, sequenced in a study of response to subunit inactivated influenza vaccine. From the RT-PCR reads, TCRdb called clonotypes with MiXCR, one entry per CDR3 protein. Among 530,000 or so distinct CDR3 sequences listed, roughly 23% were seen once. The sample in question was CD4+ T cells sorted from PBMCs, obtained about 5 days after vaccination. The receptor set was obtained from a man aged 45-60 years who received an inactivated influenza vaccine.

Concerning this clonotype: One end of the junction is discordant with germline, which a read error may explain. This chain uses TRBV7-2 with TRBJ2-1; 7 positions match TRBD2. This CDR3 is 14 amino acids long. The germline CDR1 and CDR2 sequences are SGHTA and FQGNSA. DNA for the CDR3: TGTGGCAGCAGCGGTCGGGAGGTATACAATGAGCAGTTCTTC. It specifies CGSSGREVYNEQFF.

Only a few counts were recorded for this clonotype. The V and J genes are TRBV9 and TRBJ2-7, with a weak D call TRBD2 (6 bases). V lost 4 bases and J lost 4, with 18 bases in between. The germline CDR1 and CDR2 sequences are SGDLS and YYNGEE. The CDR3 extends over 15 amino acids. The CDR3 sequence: CASSSTFRREYEQYF. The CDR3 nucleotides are TGTGCCAGCAGCTCAACTTTCAGGAGGGAGTACGAGCAGTACTTC.

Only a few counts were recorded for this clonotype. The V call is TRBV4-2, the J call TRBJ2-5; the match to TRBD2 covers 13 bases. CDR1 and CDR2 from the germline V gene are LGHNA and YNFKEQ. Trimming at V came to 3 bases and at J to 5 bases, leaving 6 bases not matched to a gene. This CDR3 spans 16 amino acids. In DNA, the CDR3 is TGTGCCAGCAGCCAGGAACTAGCGGGGGGGCCTGAGACCCAGTACTTC. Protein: CASSQELAGGPETQYF.

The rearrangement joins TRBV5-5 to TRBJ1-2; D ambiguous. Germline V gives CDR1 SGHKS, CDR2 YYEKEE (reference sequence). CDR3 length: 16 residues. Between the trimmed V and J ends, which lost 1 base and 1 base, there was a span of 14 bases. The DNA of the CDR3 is TGTGCCAGCAGCTTGAGCTCGGCGGAACTTAACTATGGCTACACCTTC. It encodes CASSLSSAELNYGYTF. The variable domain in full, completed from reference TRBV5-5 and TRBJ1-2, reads DAGVTQSPTHLIKTRGQQVTLRCSPISGHKSVSWYQQVLGQGPQFIFQYYEKEERGRGNFPDRFSARQFPNYSSELNVNALLLGDSALYLCASSLSSAELNYGYTFGSGTRLTVV.

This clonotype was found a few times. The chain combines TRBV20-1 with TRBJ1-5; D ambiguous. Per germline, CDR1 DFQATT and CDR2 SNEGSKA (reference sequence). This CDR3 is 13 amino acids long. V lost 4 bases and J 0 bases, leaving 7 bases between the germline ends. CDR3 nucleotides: TGCAGTGCTATAGTCCATAGCAATCAGCCCCAGCATTTT. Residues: CSAIVHSNQPQHF.

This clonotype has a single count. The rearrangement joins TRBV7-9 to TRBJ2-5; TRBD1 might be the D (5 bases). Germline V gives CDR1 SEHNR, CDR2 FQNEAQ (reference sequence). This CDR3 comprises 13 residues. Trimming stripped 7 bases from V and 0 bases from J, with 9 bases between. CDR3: CASNDRDQETQYF. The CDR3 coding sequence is TGTGCCAGCAACGACAGAGACCAAGAGACCCAGTACTTC. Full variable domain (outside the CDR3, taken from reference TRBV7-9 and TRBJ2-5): DTGVSQNPRHKITKRGQNVTFRCDPISEHNRLYWYRQTLGQGPEFLTYFQNEAQLEKSRLLSDRFSAERPKGSFSTLEIQRTEQGDSAMYLCASNDRDQETQYFGPGTRLLVL.

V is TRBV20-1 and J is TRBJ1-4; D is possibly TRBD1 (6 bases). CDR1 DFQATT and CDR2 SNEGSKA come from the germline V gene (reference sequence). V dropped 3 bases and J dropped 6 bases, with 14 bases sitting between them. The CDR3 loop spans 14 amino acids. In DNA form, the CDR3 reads TGCAGTGCTAGTCTCGCAGGGGAAGATGAAAAACTGTTTTTT. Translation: CSASLAGEDEKLFF.

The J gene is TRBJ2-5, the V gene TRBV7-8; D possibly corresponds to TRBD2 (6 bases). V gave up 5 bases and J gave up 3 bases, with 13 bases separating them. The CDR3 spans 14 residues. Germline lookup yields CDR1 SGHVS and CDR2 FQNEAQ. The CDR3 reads CASSLWGGEETQYF. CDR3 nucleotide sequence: TGTGCCAGCAGCCTGTGGGGCGGGGAAGAGACCCAGTACTTC.

CDR3 residues: CASSTGSVNEQFF. In DNA, the CDR3 is TGCGCCAGCAGCACCGGGAGCGTCAATGAGCAGTTCTTC. The chain carries TRBV5-1 and TRBJ2-1; TRBD2 is a possible D gene (6 bases). From germline, CDR1 is SGHRS and CDR2 YFSETQ. The CDR3 spans 13 residues. V was cut by 4 bases and J by 6 bases, with 11 bases left in between.

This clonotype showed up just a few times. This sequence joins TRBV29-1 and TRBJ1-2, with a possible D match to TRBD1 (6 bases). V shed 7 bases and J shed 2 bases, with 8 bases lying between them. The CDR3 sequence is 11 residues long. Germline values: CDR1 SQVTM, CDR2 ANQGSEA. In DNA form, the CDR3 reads TGCAGCGCTCAGGGGAACTATGGCTACACCTTC. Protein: CSAQGNYGYTF.

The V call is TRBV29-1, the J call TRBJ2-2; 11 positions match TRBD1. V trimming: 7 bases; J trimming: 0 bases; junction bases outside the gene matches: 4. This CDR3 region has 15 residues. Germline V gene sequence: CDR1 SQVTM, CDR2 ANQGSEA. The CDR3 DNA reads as TGCAGCGCCGGACAGGGGGCCGCGAACACCGGGGAGCTGTTTTTT. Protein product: CSAGQGAANTGELFF.

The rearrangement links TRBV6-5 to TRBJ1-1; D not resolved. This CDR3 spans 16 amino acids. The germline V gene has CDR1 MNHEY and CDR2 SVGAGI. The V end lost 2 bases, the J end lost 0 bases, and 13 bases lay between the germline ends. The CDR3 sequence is CASSYLGSGMNTEAFF. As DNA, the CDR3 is TGTGCCAGCAGTTACCTGGGTTCGGGTATGAACACTGAAGCTTTCTTT.

The CDR3 reads CASSYVPDLVPGEKLFF. CDR3 nucleotides: TGTGCCAGCAGTTACGTTCCGGATCTCGTTCCAGGTGAAAAACTGTTTTTT. J is TRBJ1-4 and V is TRBV6-5; D gene ambiguous. The CDR3 runs 17 residues. In germline, CDR1 is MNHEY, CDR2 SVGAGI. Trimming removed 2 bases at V and 7 bases at J, with 20 bases between.

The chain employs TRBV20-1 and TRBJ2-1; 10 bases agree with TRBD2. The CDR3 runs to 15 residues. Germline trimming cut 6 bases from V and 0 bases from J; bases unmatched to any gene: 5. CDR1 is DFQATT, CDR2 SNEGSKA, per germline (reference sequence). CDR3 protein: CSARSGGASYNEQFF. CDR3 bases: TGCAGTGCCCGGAGCGGGGGGGCCTCCTACAATGAGCAGTTCTTC.

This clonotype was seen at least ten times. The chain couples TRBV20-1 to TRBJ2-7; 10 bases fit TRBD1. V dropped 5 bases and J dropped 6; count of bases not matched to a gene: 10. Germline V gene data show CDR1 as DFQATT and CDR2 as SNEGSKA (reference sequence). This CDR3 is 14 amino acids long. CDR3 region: CSAVNPGTGVEQYF. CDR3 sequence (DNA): TGCAGTGCTGTTAATCCCGGGACAGGGGTCGAGCAGTACTTC.

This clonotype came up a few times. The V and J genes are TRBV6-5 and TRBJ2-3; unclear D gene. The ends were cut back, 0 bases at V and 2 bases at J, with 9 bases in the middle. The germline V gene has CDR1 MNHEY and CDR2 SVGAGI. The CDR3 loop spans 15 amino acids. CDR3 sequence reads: CASSYSGSHTDTQYF. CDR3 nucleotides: TGTGCCAGCAGTTACTCGGGCAGTCACACAGATACGCAGTATTTT.

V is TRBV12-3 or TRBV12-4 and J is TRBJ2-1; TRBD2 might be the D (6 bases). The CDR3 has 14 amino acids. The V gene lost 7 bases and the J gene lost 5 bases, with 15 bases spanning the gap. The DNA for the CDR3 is TGTGCCAGCATTATGGGAGCGGGCGACAATGAGCAGTTCTTC. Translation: CASIMGAGDNEQFF.

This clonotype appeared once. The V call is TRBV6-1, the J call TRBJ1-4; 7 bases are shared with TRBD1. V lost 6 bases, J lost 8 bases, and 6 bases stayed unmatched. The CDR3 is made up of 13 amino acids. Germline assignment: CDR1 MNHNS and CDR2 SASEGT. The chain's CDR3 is CASSRGQLEKLFF. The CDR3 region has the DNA TGTGCCAGCAGCAGGGGACAGCTGGAAAAACTGTTTTTT.

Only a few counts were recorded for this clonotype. The CDR3 nucleotides read TGTGCCAGCAGTTACATCGGACAGGGGTCTGAAGCTTTCTTT. Its translation is CASSYIGQGSEAFF. The rearrangement joins TRBV6-5 to TRBJ1-1; 9 bases are a match to TRBD1. Germline CDR1 reads MNHEY; CDR2 reads SVGAGI. The CDR3 totals 14 residues. Trimming at V came to 2 bases and at J to 6 bases, leaving 4 bases not matched to a gene.

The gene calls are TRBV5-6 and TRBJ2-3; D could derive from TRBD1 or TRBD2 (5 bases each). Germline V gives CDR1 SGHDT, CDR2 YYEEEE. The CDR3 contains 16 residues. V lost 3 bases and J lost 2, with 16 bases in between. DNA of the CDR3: TGTGCCAGCAGCTCCGAGGTAGGGGAGTCCACAGATACGCAGTATTTT. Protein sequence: CASSSEVGESTDTQYF.

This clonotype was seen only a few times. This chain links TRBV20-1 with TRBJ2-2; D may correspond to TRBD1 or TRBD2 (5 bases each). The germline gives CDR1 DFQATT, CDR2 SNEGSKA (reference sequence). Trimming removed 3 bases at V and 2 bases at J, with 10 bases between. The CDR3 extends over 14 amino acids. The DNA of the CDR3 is TGCAGTGCTAGTGAGGGACCTAACACCGGGGAGCTGTTTTTT. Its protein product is CSASEGPNTGELFF.

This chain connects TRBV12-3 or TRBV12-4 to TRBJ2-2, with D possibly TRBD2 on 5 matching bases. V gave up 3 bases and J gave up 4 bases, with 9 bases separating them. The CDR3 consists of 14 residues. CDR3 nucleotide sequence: TGTGCCAGCAGTTTTAAGGGAGCCACCGGGGAGCTGTTTTTT. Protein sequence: CASSFKGATGELFF.

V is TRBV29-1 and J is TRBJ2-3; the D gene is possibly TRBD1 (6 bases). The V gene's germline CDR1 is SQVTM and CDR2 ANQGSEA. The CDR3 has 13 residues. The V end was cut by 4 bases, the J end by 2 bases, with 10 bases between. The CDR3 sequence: CSVGGRNTDTQYF. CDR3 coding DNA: TGCAGCGTTGGGGGGCGGAACACAGATACGCAGTATTTT.

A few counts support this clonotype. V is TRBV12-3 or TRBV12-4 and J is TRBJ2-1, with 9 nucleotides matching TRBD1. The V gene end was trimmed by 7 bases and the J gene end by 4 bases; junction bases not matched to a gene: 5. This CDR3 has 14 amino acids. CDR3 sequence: CASIRDRAYNEQFF. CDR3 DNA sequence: TGTGCCAGCATCCGGGACAGGGCGTACAATGAGCAGTTCTTC.

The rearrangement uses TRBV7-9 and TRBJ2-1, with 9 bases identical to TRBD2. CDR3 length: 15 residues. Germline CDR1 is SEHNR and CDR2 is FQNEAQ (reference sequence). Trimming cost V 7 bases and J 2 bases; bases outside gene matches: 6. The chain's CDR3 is CASTIAGATYNEQFF. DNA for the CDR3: TGTGCCAGCACGATAGCGGGGGCCACCTACAATGAGCAGTTCTTC.